The 3 T cell receptor beta chains below all came from one sample that was sequenced in a study of identical twins. Each CDR3 protein is one row after TCRdb ran MiXCR on the 5' RACE reads. The sample records 500,000 to 550,000 distinct CDR3 sequences, 20% to 25% being singletons. These sequences were also reported in another study, on T cells expressing NK-cell markers.

Sequencing input: CD4+ T cells sorted from blood. These receptors all stem from a young woman in good health.

This clonotype was counted a few times. The chain is built from TRBV20-1 and TRBJ2-3; a weak D match, TRBD2 (6 bases). Per the germline V gene, CDR1 is DFQATT and CDR2 is SNEGSKA (reference sequence). The CDR3 runs to 14 residues. Trimming removed 1 base at V and 1 base at J, with 9 bases between. Here the CDR3 reads CSARVAGRTDTQYF. The CDR3 DNA reads as TGCAGTGCTAGAGTGGCGGGACGCACAGATACGCAGTATTTT.

The chain is built from TRBV3-1 and TRBJ2-2, with TRBD2 matching 7 bases. The CDR3 has 15 amino acids. V dropped 1 base and J dropped 6; count of bases not matched to a gene: 5. Germline V gives CDR1 LGHDT, CDR2 YNNKEL (reference sequence). CDR3 amino acids: CASSQVPSGPGELFF. The CDR3 DNA follows: TGTGCCAGCAGCCAAGTCCCTAGCGGACCCGGGGAGCTGTTTTTT.

The rearrangement joins TRBV29-1 to TRBJ2-7; tentatively, D is TRBD1 or TRBD2 (6 bases each). V shed 1 base and J shed 6 bases, with 13 bases lying between them. Germline V lookup: CDR1 SQVTM, CDR2 ANQGSEA. CDR3 size: 13 residues. The CDR3 nucleotides are TGCAGCGTTGAAGGACGGGGGCGCGGCGAGCAGTACTTC. The encoded protein is CSVEGRGRGEQYF.